This passage covers 12 T cell receptor beta chains from one sample sequenced in a study of shared T cell receptors in the human thymus. Data came from immunoSEQ multiplex PCR; TCRdb stores just in-frame clones and leaves some out. The sample lists 650,000 to 950,000 clones; 70% to 90% were seen once. These records were also assigned to another study, of human thymus T cells.

The sequenced sample was thymocytes. The receptors originated from a girl in the first two years of life with a congenital heart defect.

The chain joins TRBV5-4 to TRBJ2-5, with D perhaps TRBD2 (7 bases). CDR3 length: 15 amino acids. With 2 bases removed from V and 4 bases from J, the gap between germline ends came to 15 bases. Per germline, CDR1 SGHNT and CDR2 YYREEE (reference sequence). CDR3 nucleotides: TGTGCCAGCAGCTTTAGGGGGGGGGTATCAGAGACCCAGTACTTC. Its protein product is CASSFRGGVSETQYF.

This chain uses TRBV28 with TRBJ1-1; the match to TRBD1 covers 7 bases. With V trimmed by 5 bases and J by 5 bases, 8 bases remained unmatched. This CDR3 has 14 amino acids. From germline, CDR1 is MDHEN and CDR2 SYDVKM. CDR3 nucleotides: TGTGCCAGCAGTATAACAGGGGTTCGAACTGAAGCTTTCTTT. It is translated as CASSITGVRTEAFF.

V and J are TRBV28 and TRBJ1-4, with D perhaps TRBD1 (5 bases). Germline lookup yields CDR1 MDHEN and CDR2 SYDVKM. V was pared by 5 bases and J by 0 bases, with 16 bases between. The CDR3 is made up of 17 amino acids. CDR3 loop: CASSPRTIWATNEKLFF. CDR3 bases: TGTGCCAGCAGTCCCAGGACAATCTGGGCAACTAATGAAAAACTGTTTTTT.

This rearrangement joins TRBV19 to TRBJ1-2; D gene unclear. This CDR3 is 14 amino acids long. Trimming removed 6 bases at V and 0 bases at J, with 11 bases between. The germline V gene has CDR1 LNHDA and CDR2 SQIVND (reference sequence). This CDR3 reads CASRDGQPNYGYTF. Here the CDR3 DNA reads TGTGCCAGTAGAGATGGGCAGCCTAACTATGGCTACACCTTC.

This clone was detected once. CDR3 in amino acids: CAISSNSGLAGLATQYF. The CDR3 coding sequence is TGTGCCATCAGTTCAAATTCGGGACTAGCGGGATTGGCGACCCAGTACTTC. This chain uses TRBV10-3 with TRBJ2-5; 13 positions match TRBD2. Looked up from germline, CDR1 is ENHRY and CDR2 is SYGVKD. Trimming cost V 5 bases and J 7 bases; bases outside gene matches: 13. This CDR3 region has 17 residues.

This sequence joins TRBV5-1 and TRBJ1-1; possible D gene TRBD1, 5 bases. Germline V gives CDR1 SGHRS, CDR2 YFSETQ. The CDR3 covers 15 residues. Trimming removed 0 bases from V and 0 bases from J, with 9 bases in between. CDR3 DNA sequence: TGCGCCAGCAGCTTGGGAGGACATCTGAACACTGAAGCTTTCTTT. Protein product: CASSLGGHLNTEAFF.

The rearrangement uses TRBV5-1 and TRBJ1-1; perhaps TRBD1 as D (5 bases). V was shortened by 3 bases and J by 1 base, with 25 bases between the two germline ends. The CDR3 runs to 19 residues. The germline gives CDR1 SGHRS, CDR2 YFSETQ. This chain's CDR3 is CASSSQGNGLDEENTEAFF. The CDR3 DNA sequence: TGCGCCAGCAGCTCTCAGGGTAACGGTCTGGATGAGGAGAACACTGAAGCTTTCTTT.

This clone was picked up a small number of times. This CDR3 is CSVETFPDTQYF. CDR3 nucleotide sequence: TGCAGCGTTGAAACTTTTCCAGATACGCAGTATTTT. The chain is built from TRBV29-1 and TRBJ2-3; no clear D. CDR3 size: 12 residues. Trimming pared 2 bases from V and 4 bases from J, leaving 7 bases between. Germline assignment: CDR1 SQVTM and CDR2 ANQGSEA.

This clone has only a few counts. The chain uses TRBV4-1 and TRBJ2-1, with TRBD2 as a possible D gene (5 bases). Germline CDR1 and CDR2: MGHRA and YSYEKL. Between the trimmed V and J ends, which lost 8 bases and 2 bases, there was a span of 13 bases. This CDR3 is built from 14 residues. CDR3 residues: CASRGGPTYNEQFF. The CDR3 DNA is TGCGCCAGCCGTGGCGGGCCTACCTACAATGAGCAGTTCTTC.

The chain links TRBV30 to TRBJ2-3; no clear D. Germline CDR1 reads GTSNPN; CDR2 reads SVGIG (reference sequence). V was shortened by 5 bases and J by 0 bases, with 18 bases between the two germline ends. The CDR3 is made up of 16 amino acids. CDR3 nucleotides: TGTGCCTGGGCCCATCCCCGTAGAACTAGCACAGATACGCAGTATTTT. It encodes CAWAHPRRTSTDTQYF.

V gene TRBV5-1 combines with J gene TRBJ1-2; 7 nucleotides align to TRBD1. V gave up 3 bases and J gave up 2 bases; unmatched junction bases: 7. This CDR3 spans 15 amino acids. Germline CDR1 reads SGHRS; CDR2 reads YFSETQ. This chain's CDR3 is CASSSPRGRNYGYTF. In DNA, the CDR3 is TGCGCCAGCAGCTCTCCTAGGGGGCGCAACTATGGCTACACCTTC.

The chain's CDR3 is CASSLTPTKAYEQYF. In nucleotides, the CDR3 is TGTGCCAGCAGCTTAACACCCACAAAAGCCTACGAGCAGTACTTC. The V gene is TRBV6-5, the J gene TRBJ2-7; D remains unclear. CDR1 and CDR2 (germline): MNHEY, SVGAGI. There are 15 residues in the CDR3. V was cut by 6 bases and J by 2 bases, with 17 bases left in between.